The following is a T cell receptor beta chain sequence with its context. The target antigen is unknown. The data originate from a study of T cell responses to AZD1222 COVID-19 vaccine. General observations from the study: Donors were mostly white British, more females; clonal diversity possibly underestimated. No day 14 peak samples; only post-peak repertoires were characterized. Vaccine-associated CD4 TCRs spanned spike, dominant at 160-218 and 743-854. Spike-specific TCR depth and breadth grew after two AZD1222 doses.

Method: immunoSEQ multiplex PCR; TCRdb's copy keeps in-frame clones and lacks some. There are 95,000 to 110,000 clones in the sample; about nine tenths occur only once, and around 3.3% lies in the top ten. J gave up 4 bases and V 1 base, and 8 bases lay outside the gene matches. The CDR3 has 17 residues. Germline values: CDR1 KGHSH, CDR2 LQKENI. The material sequenced was peripheral blood, taken 28 days after the second dose of the MenACWY control vaccine. The V and J genes are TRBV18 and TRBJ1-3, with 9 bases identical to TRBD1. This clonotype was sampled from an adult who received the MenACWY meningococcal vaccine as a control. The CDR3 DNA reads TGTGCCAGCTCACCACAGGGACAGGGATTGTCCGGAAACACCATATATTTT. It translates to CASSPQGQGLSGNTIYF.